This T cell receptor (beta chain) is drawn from a study of T cells in localized non-small cell lung cancer. Study conclusions and caveats: Longer survival (overall) was linked to higher T cell density in blood. Investigators sequenced only a single tumor region, leaving heterogeneity possible. Of the top 100 tumor clones, median around 62 were in adjacent lung, approximately 29 among its top 100. Adjacent uninvolved lung had the highest clonality, suggesting focused antigen responses.

The CDR3 loop spans 15 amino acids. V shed 2 bases, J shed 5 bases, and the junction held 7 bases outside the gene matches. CDR1 is MNHGY, CDR2 SAAAGT, per germline. The table came from immunoSEQ multiplex PCR; TCRdb's copy has only in-frame clones and leaves some out. The data hold 2,500 or so clones, with roughly 30% observed a single time. This clone was picked up a small number of times. Antigen: not known. This receptor was taken from a female donor over 55 with stage II squamous cell lung carcinoma. Sequenced here: lung tumor tissue, sampled before any cancer treatment. This chain joins TRBV6-8 and TRBJ2-7; 9 bases map to TRBD1. CDR3 residues: CASSYPGTGTNEQYF. The CDR3 DNA reads as TGTGCCAGCAGTTACCCCGGGACAGGGACCAACGAGCAGTACTTC.